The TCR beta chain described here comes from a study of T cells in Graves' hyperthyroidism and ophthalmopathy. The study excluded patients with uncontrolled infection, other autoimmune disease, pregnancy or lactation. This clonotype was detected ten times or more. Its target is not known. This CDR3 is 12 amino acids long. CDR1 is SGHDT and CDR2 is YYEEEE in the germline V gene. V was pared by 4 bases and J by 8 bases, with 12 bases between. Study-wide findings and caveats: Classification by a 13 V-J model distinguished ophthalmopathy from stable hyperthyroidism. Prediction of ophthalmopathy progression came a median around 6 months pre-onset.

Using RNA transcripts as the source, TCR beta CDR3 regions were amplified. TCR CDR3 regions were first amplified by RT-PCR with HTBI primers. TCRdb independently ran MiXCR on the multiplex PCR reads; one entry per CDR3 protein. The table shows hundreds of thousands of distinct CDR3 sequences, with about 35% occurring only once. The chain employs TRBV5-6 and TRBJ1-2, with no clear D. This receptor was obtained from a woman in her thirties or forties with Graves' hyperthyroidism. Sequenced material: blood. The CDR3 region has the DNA TGTGCCAGCAGCGTACCACCGGGAGGCTACACCTTC. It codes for CASSVPPGGYTF.